Listed below are T cell receptor beta chains from one sample, sequenced in a study of CD8 T cells in Susac syndrome. TCRdb passed the immunoSEQ multiplex PCR reads through MiXCR, listing each CDR3 protein once. The sample carries roughly 200,000 distinct CDR3 sequences, 90% to 95% recorded once. Sequencing was performed on CD4+ T cells from PBMCs. The origin of the receptors is a human donor in good health. CDR3s include the opening cysteine and the closing phenylalanine or tryptophan. The order of the fields is clone size, D gene, J gene, V gene, CDR3 DNA, CDR3 protein. D genes are given only for firm matches. Not every row has a clone size; where given, it reads once, few, many or a size class.

clone_size: -
d_call: TRBD2
j_call: TRBJ2-5
v_call: TRBV28
cdr3_nt: TGTGCCAGCAGTTCCGGGACTAGGGGGGGAGAGACCCAGTACTTC
cdr3_aa: CASSSGTRGGETQYF

clone_size: -
d_call: -
j_call: TRBJ1-1
v_call: TRBV19
cdr3_nt: TGTGCCAGTAGCTTTCAGGGTGTAGCTTTCGCTGAAGCTTTCTTT
cdr3_aa: CASSFQGVAFAEAFF

clone_size: few
d_call: TRBD1
j_call: TRBJ2-7
v_call: TRBV25-1
cdr3_nt: TGTGCCACTACAGGGGGCCTATACGAGCAGTACTTC
cdr3_aa: CATTGGLYEQYF

clone_size: -
d_call: -
j_call: TRBJ2-4
v_call: TRBV20-1
cdr3_nt: TGCAGTGCTCCCGTCTCCCTACATAGAGCCAAAAACATTCAGTACTTC
cdr3_aa: CSAPVSLHRAKNIQYF

clone_size: -
d_call: -
j_call: TRBJ1-1
v_call: TRBV5-1
cdr3_nt: TGCGCCAGCAGCTTTAAGGAGGCGACCGCGAGGACTGAAGCTTTCTTT
cdr3_aa: CASSFKEATARTEAFF

clone_size: -
d_call: TRBD1
j_call: TRBJ1-2
v_call: TRBV29-1
cdr3_nt: TGCAGCGTTGATGGACAGGGGGCTGGGAATGGCTACACCTTC
cdr3_aa: CSVDGQGAGNGYTF

clone_size: -
d_call: -
j_call: TRBJ1-2
v_call: TRBV7-3
cdr3_nt: TGTGCCAGCAGCTTAACGGCTGGGTATGGCTACACCTTC
cdr3_aa: CASSLTAGYGYTF

clone_size: -
d_call: -
j_call: TRBJ2-7
v_call: TRBV7-9
cdr3_nt: TGTGCCAGCAGCTTTAGGTGGGGGGGGACAGCCTACGAGCAGTACTTC
cdr3_aa: CASSFRWGGTAYEQYF

clone_size: -
d_call: -
j_call: TRBJ1-3
v_call: TRBV3-1
cdr3_nt: TGTGCCAGCAGTCGAATCCCTGGAAACACCATATATTTT
cdr3_aa: CASSRIPGNTIYF

clone_size: -
d_call: -
j_call: TRBJ2-4
v_call: TRBV5-6
cdr3_nt: TGTGCCAGCAGCTTGACAGGGCACAAAAACATTCAGTACTTC
cdr3_aa: CASSLTGHKNIQYF

clone_size: -
d_call: -
j_call: TRBJ1-5
v_call: TRBV4-1
cdr3_nt: TGCGCCAGCAGCCTGTCCACCCGGACACCGCGAGATCAGCCCCAGCATTTT
cdr3_aa: CASSLSTRTPRDQPQHF

clone_size: -
d_call: -
j_call: TRBJ2-2
v_call: TRBV7-2
cdr3_nt: TGTGCCAGCAGCCAGACTAGTACCGGGGAGCTGTTTTTT
cdr3_aa: CASSQTSTGELFF

clone_size: -
d_call: TRBD2
j_call: TRBJ2-1
v_call: TRBV5-4
cdr3_nt: TGTGCCAGCAGCCTAGGGGCTAGCGGGGGTCAGCATGAGCAGTTCTTC
cdr3_aa: CASSLGASGGQHEQFF

clone_size: -
d_call: -
j_call: TRBJ2-6
v_call: TRBV12-3/TRBV12-4
cdr3_nt: TGTGCCAGCAGCCTCTATTCCTCTGGGGCCAACGTCCTGACTTTC
cdr3_aa: CASSLYSSGANVLTF

clone_size: few
d_call: -
j_call: TRBJ2-7
v_call: TRBV12-3/TRBV12-4
cdr3_nt: TGTGCCAGCAGTTTATCCCTCTACGAGCAGTACTTC
cdr3_aa: CASSLSLYEQYF

clone_size: -
d_call: TRBD1
j_call: TRBJ1-1
v_call: TRBV3-1
cdr3_nt: TGTGCCAGCAGCCGGAGACAGGGTTTCACTGAAGCTTTCTTT
cdr3_aa: CASSRRQGFTEAFF

clone_size: -
d_call: TRBD1
j_call: TRBJ1-1
v_call: TRBV29-1
cdr3_nt: TGCAGCCTGGACAGGGGGAGCCACACTGAAGCTTTCTTT
cdr3_aa: CSLDRGSHTEAFF

clone_size: -
d_call: -
j_call: TRBJ1-5
v_call: TRBV28
cdr3_nt: TGTGCCAGCAGTTTGGTCGGCAGCGGGTACAATCAGCCCCAGCATTTT
cdr3_aa: CASSLVGSGYNQPQHF

clone_size: -
d_call: -
j_call: TRBJ1-2
v_call: TRBV5-4
cdr3_nt: TGTGCCAGCAGTCCACAGGGCACGGATGGCTACACCTTC
cdr3_aa: CASSPQGTDGYTF

clone_size: -
d_call: -
j_call: TRBJ2-2
v_call: TRBV9
cdr3_nt: TGTGCCAGCAGCCACGACCCGGCTGTTACGTCCGGGGAGCTTTTTTTT
cdr3_aa: CASSHDPAVTSGELFF

clone_size: -
d_call: -
j_call: TRBJ2-3
v_call: TRBV6-2/TRBV6-3
cdr3_nt: TGTGCCAGCAGTTCGCCGGGCCCAGATACGCAGTATTTT
cdr3_aa: CASSSPGPDTQYF

clone_size: -
d_call: TRBD1
j_call: TRBJ2-2
v_call: TRBV27
cdr3_nt: TGTGCCAGCAGAGGGACAGGGGGGGACACCGGGGAGCTGTTTTTT
cdr3_aa: CASRGTGGDTGELFF

clone_size: -
d_call: TRBD2
j_call: TRBJ2-3
v_call: TRBV9
cdr3_nt: TGTGCCAGCACAATTAGCGGGACCACAGATACGCAGTATTTT
cdr3_aa: CASTISGTTDTQYF

clone_size: -
d_call: TRBD1
j_call: TRBJ1-1
v_call: TRBV7-2
cdr3_nt: TGTGCCAGCAGCTATCGGACAGGGGGGAACACTGAAGCTTTCTTT
cdr3_aa: CASSYRTGGNTEAFF

clone_size: -
d_call: -
j_call: TRBJ1-1
v_call: TRBV9
cdr3_nt: TGTGCCAGCAGCGTGGTGGTGGACACTGAAGCTTTCTTT
cdr3_aa: CASSVVVDTEAFF

clone_size: few
d_call: TRBD1
j_call: TRBJ2-7
v_call: TRBV4-1
cdr3_nt: TGCGCCAGCAGCCAACCAGCAAGAGGACAGGGGGGCTACGAGCAGTACTTC
cdr3_aa: CASSQPARGQGGYEQYF

clone_size: -
d_call: -
j_call: TRBJ2-4
v_call: TRBV5-5
cdr3_nt: TGTGCCAGCAGCTTGGCAGGCCAGGCGGTTAACATTCAGTACTTC
cdr3_aa: CASSLAGQAVNIQYF

clone_size: -
d_call: TRBD2
j_call: TRBJ2-7
v_call: TRBV6-6
cdr3_nt: TGTGCCAGCAGTTACTCGGGGGGGGTCTACGAGCAGTACTTC
cdr3_aa: CASSYSGGVYEQYF

clone_size: few
d_call: TRBD1
j_call: TRBJ1-5
v_call: TRBV18
cdr3_nt: TGTGCCAGCTCACAAGACAGGGGGAATCAGCCCCAGCATTTT
cdr3_aa: CASSQDRGNQPQHF

clone_size: -
d_call: -
j_call: TRBJ1-4
v_call: TRBV12-3/TRBV12-4
cdr3_nt: TGTGCCAGCAGTTTGATTGGGGTTACTAATGAAAAACTGTTTTTT
cdr3_aa: CASSLIGVTNEKLFF

clone_size: -
d_call: -
j_call: TRBJ2-5
v_call: TRBV20-1
cdr3_nt: TGCAGTGCATTAGTACGGCGGCCTCAAGAGACCCAGTACTTC
cdr3_aa: CSALVRRPQETQYF

clone_size: -
d_call: -
j_call: TRBJ1-2
v_call: TRBV18
cdr3_nt: TGTGCCAGCTCACCGGGGGACTATGGCTACACCTTC
cdr3_aa: CASSPGDYGYTF

clone_size: -
d_call: -
j_call: TRBJ1-6
v_call: TRBV2
cdr3_nt: TGTGCCAGCACCGGGACTGTGGCGTCGGTGTCACCCCTCCACTTT
cdr3_aa: CASTGTVASVSPLHF

clone_size: -
d_call: -
j_call: TRBJ2-2
v_call: TRBV29-1
cdr3_nt: TGCAGCGGAACAGGGTCCAGCACCGGGGAGCTGTTTTTT
cdr3_aa: CSGTGSSTGELFF

clone_size: -
d_call: TRBD1
j_call: TRBJ2-3
v_call: TRBV19
cdr3_nt: TGTGCCAGTAGCGACAGGGGCAGGGCAGATACGCAGTATTTT
cdr3_aa: CASSDRGRADTQYF

clone_size: -
d_call: TRBD1
j_call: TRBJ2-2
v_call: TRBV6-1
cdr3_nt: TGTGCCAGCACCTCATCACAGGGGGCCGGGAACACCGGGGAGCTGTTTTTT
cdr3_aa: CASTSSQGAGNTGELFF

clone_size: once
d_call: -
j_call: TRBJ2-5
v_call: TRBV6-2/TRBV6-3
cdr3_nt: TGTGCCAGCAGCCGAATTCAGACAGGTCAACAGACCCAGTACTTC
cdr3_aa: CASSRIQTGQQTQYF

clone_size: -
d_call: -
j_call: TRBJ1-1
v_call: TRBV3-1
cdr3_nt: TGTGCCAGCAGCCATGGAGATGTCTGGCGGGTCACTGAAGCTTTCTTT
cdr3_aa: CASSHGDVWRVTEAFF

clone_size: -
d_call: TRBD1
j_call: TRBJ1-2
v_call: TRBV12-3/TRBV12-4
cdr3_nt: TGTGCCAGCAGCGACAGGGGCGGCTACACCTTC
cdr3_aa: CASSDRGGYTF

clone_size: -
d_call: TRBD2
j_call: TRBJ2-4
v_call: TRBV27
cdr3_nt: TGTGCCAGCAGTCAAGTAGCGGGGGGGAACATTCAGTACTTC
cdr3_aa: CASSQVAGGNIQYF

clone_size: -
d_call: -
j_call: TRBJ1-5
v_call: TRBV7-8
cdr3_nt: TGTGCCAGCAGCTTGAACTCAAACAATCAGCCCCAGCATTTT
cdr3_aa: CASSLNSNNQPQHF

clone_size: -
d_call: -
j_call: TRBJ2-3
v_call: TRBV19
cdr3_nt: TGTGCCAGTAGGAACTATCGCACAGATACGCAGTATTTT
cdr3_aa: CASRNYRTDTQYF

clone_size: -
d_call: -
j_call: TRBJ2-1
v_call: TRBV3-1
cdr3_nt: TGTGCCAGCAGCCAAGATAGCAGGGCCCTCAATGAGCAGTTCTTC
cdr3_aa: CASSQDSRALNEQFF

clone_size: -
d_call: -
j_call: TRBJ2-5
v_call: TRBV9
cdr3_nt: TGTGCCAGCGGACCCAACCAAGAGACCCAGTACTTC
cdr3_aa: CASGPNQETQYF

clone_size: -
d_call: -
j_call: TRBJ2-3
v_call: TRBV7-2
cdr3_nt: TGTGCCAGCAGCTTAGACCCGCTAGATACGCAGTATTTT
cdr3_aa: CASSLDPLDTQYF

clone_size: -
d_call: -
j_call: TRBJ2-4
v_call: TRBV6-6
cdr3_nt: TGTGCCAGCGTGGGGGGGGCAAACATTCAGTACTTC
cdr3_aa: CASVGGANIQYF

clone_size: -
d_call: -
j_call: TRBJ2-4
v_call: TRBV6-5
cdr3_nt: TGTGCCAGCAGTTACTCGACACGCATAGCCAAAAACATTCAGTACTTC
cdr3_aa: CASSYSTRIAKNIQYF

clone_size: -
d_call: -
j_call: TRBJ2-2
v_call: TRBV11-3
cdr3_nt: TGTGCCAGCAGCTCTTATGGCGGGGAGCTGTTTTTT
cdr3_aa: CASSSYGGELFF

clone_size: -
d_call: -
j_call: TRBJ2-7
v_call: TRBV11-2
cdr3_nt: TGTGCCAGCAGCCAGTACCTTGGGACAATCACTATCCACGAGCAGTACTTC
cdr3_aa: CASSQYLGTITIHEQYF

clone_size: few
d_call: TRBD1
j_call: TRBJ2-7
v_call: TRBV29-1
cdr3_nt: TGCAGCGTTGAAGAGACAGGGGTGGGATCCGAGCAGTACTTC
cdr3_aa: CSVEETGVGSEQYF

clone_size: -
d_call: -
j_call: TRBJ1-2
v_call: TRBV2
cdr3_nt: TGTGCCAGCAGTGATTGGACGGGGCCGAACTATGGCTACACCTTC
cdr3_aa: CASSDWTGPNYGYTF

clone_size: few
d_call: -
j_call: TRBJ2-5
v_call: TRBV14
cdr3_nt: TGTGCCAGCAGCCAGACCCAAGAGACCCAGTACTTC
cdr3_aa: CASSQTQETQYF

clone_size: -
d_call: -
j_call: TRBJ1-1
v_call: TRBV29-1
cdr3_nt: TGCAGCGTCAAGGGGGGGCTGTCCTTTACTTTAAGCCAGAACACTGAAGCTTTCTTT
cdr3_aa: CSVKGGLSFTLSQNTEAFF

clone_size: -
d_call: -
j_call: TRBJ1-1
v_call: TRBV4-2
cdr3_nt: TGTGCCAGCAAAAGCGAGAACACTGAAGCTTTTTTT
cdr3_aa: CASKSENTEAFF

clone_size: -
d_call: -
j_call: TRBJ1-1
v_call: TRBV5-1
cdr3_nt: TGCGCCAGCAGCTTGGGAGGACATCAGAACACTGAAGCTTTCTTT
cdr3_aa: CASSLGGHQNTEAFF

clone_size: -
d_call: -
j_call: TRBJ2-7
v_call: TRBV7-2
cdr3_nt: TGTGCCAGCAGCTTAAGCGGGACAGAGACCTACGAGCAGTACTTC
cdr3_aa: CASSLSGTETYEQYF

clone_size: -
d_call: -
j_call: TRBJ1-6
v_call: TRBV9
cdr3_nt: TGTGCCAGCAGCGTAGGTCAGGTTAATTCACCCCTCCACTTT
cdr3_aa: CASSVGQVNSPLHF

clone_size: -
d_call: -
j_call: TRBJ2-3
v_call: TRBV3-1
cdr3_nt: TGTGCCAGCAGCTTCGACGCAGATACGCAGTATTTT
cdr3_aa: CASSFDADTQYF

clone_size: -
d_call: -
j_call: TRBJ2-5
v_call: TRBV20-1
cdr3_nt: TGCAGTGCTGGCGGGCCCGGGGAAGAGACCCAGTACTTC
cdr3_aa: CSAGGPGEETQYF

clone_size: -
d_call: TRBD2
j_call: TRBJ2-3
v_call: TRBV20-1
cdr3_nt: TGCAGTGCTAAGCGGGGGTACACAGATACGCAGTATTTT
cdr3_aa: CSAKRGYTDTQYF